This T cell receptor beta chain came from a study of technical replicates of blood from a few donors. The germline V gene encodes CDR1 MGHRA and CDR2 YSYEKL. This CDR3 comprises 17 residues. Trimming left V 1 base short and J 12 bases short, with 25 bases between. Libraries were prepared by immunoSEQ multiplex PCR; TCRdb keeps only in-frame clonotypes and omits some of them. This table has about 81,000 clones, under 97% appearing once. The sequence was obtained from a human donor in good health. Sequenced: T cells isolated from PBMCs. This chain joins TRBV4-1 and TRBJ2-1, with D possibly TRBD2 on 6 matching bases. CDR3 coding DNA: TGCGCCAGCAGCCAAGGGTTGATACGGGAGAAGATGGGGGTGCAGTTCTTC. Protein sequence: CASSQGLIREKMGVQFF.